Listed below are T cell receptor beta chains from one sample, sequenced in a study of blood T cell repertoires in COVID-19. The table came from immunoSEQ multiplex PCR; TCRdb's copy has only in-frame clones and leaves some out. In the table there are 250,000 or so clones, around 90% of which are singletons. Sequenced input: PBMCs or T cells enriched from blood (not recorded which). Receptors originate from a woman aged 25 to 39 who had been exposed to COVID-19. Each CDR3 is given with its conserved first and last residue. D genes are given only for firm matches. Where a row states a size, it is once, few, many or the class of an expanded clone; other rows omit it.

v_call	clone_size	d_call	j_call	cdr3_aa	cdr3_nt
TRBV14	-	-	TRBJ1-1	CASSQRWGRHDSKAFF	TGTGCCAGCAGCCAACGCTGGGGGAGGCATGACAGTAAAGCTTTCTTT
TRBV27	-	-	TRBJ2-7	CASSLNRAYEQYF	TGTGCCAGCAGTTTAAACAGAGCCTACGAGCAGTACTTC
TRBV6-5	-	-	TRBJ2-5	CASTGVWGETQYF	TGTGCCAGCACAGGGGTTTGGGGAGAGACCCAGTACTTC
TRBV19	few	-	TRBJ2-7	CASSSPQIYEQYF	TGTGCCAGTAGTAGTCCCCAAATCTACGAGCAGTACTTC
TRBV7-9	-	-	TRBJ2-7	CASSPRGGEQYF	TGTGCCAGCAGCCCCCGGGGTGGGGAGCAGTACTTC
TRBV27	few	-	TRBJ2-7	CASSLKGRVGYEQYF	TGTGCCAGCAGTTTAAAGGGCAGGGTAGGTTACGAGCAGTACTTC
TRBV19	-	-	TRBJ2-1	CASSALGRYENNEQFF	TGTGCCAGTAGCGCCCTTGGCAGGTATGAAAACAATGAGCAGTTCTTC
TRBV15	-	TRBD1	TRBJ2-1	CATSRRTGALGSYNEQFF	TGTGCCACCAGCAGGAGGACAGGGGCCTTGGGCTCCTACAATGAGCAGTTCTTC
TRBV30	once	-	TRBJ1-4	CAWSQGTLNEKLFF	TGTGCCTGGAGTCAAGGGACTCTTAATGAAAAACTGTTTTTT
TRBV7-7	-	-	TRBJ2-3	CASSLGLASNTDTQYF	TGTGCTAGCAGCTTAGGTCTAGCGTCGAACACAGATACGCAGTATTTT
TRBV5-4	-	TRBD2	TRBJ2-5	CASGTGLEETQYF	TGTGCCAGCGGCACCGGACTAGAGGAGACCCAGTACTTC
TRBV3-1/TRBV3-2	-	TRBD1	TRBJ1-2	CASSQVPGGYGYTF	TGTGCCAGCAGCCAAGTCCCAGGGGGATATGGCTACACCTTC
TRBV13	-	TRBD1	TRBJ2-7	CASSLDRGYEQYF	TGTGCCAGCAGCCTCGACAGGGGGTACGAGCAGTACTTC
TRBV18	few	-	TRBJ1-3	CASSLQPSSGNTIYF	TGTGCCAGCTCACTACAGCCGAGCTCTGGAAACACCATATATTTT
TRBV12-3/TRBV12-4	-	-	TRBJ2-7	CASSFRLGEQYF	TGTGCCAGCAGTTTTCGACTCGGCGAGCAGTACTTC
TRBV28	-	TRBD1	TRBJ1-2	CASSLERTGNGYTF	TGTGCCAGCAGTTTGGAACGGACAGGGAATGGCTACACCTTC
TRBV5-1	few	-	TRBJ1-1	CASSLEGGNTEAFF	TGCGCCAGCAGCTTGGAGGGAGGGAACACTGAAGCTTTCTTT
TRBV11-2	-	-	TRBJ2-3	CASSFTGTSTDTQYF	TGTGCCAGCAGCTTTACGGGGACAAGCACAGATACGCAGTATTTT
TRBV4-1	-	TRBD1	TRBJ2-2	CASSRPGQRNTGELFF	TGCGCCAGCAGCCGCCCGGGACAGAGAAACACCGGGGAGCTGTTTTTT
TRBV28	-	TRBD1	TRBJ2-5	CASSPRTGGGETQYF	TGTGCCAGCAGTCCCCGGACAGGGGGCGGGGAGACCCAGTACTTC
TRBV5-1	-	-	TRBJ1-1	CASSFRGGGTEAFF	TGCGCCAGCAGCTTCCGCGGGGGTGGCACTGAAGCTTTCTTT
TRBV29-1	-	TRBD2	TRBJ2-7	CSVSSGRAHEQYF	TGCAGCGTGTCTAGCGGGAGGGCCCACGAGCAGTACTTC
TRBV7-3	-	-	TRBJ2-2	CASSIVGAGELFF	TGTGCCAGCAGCATCGTAGGGGCCGGGGAGCTGTTTTTT
TRBV5-1	-	-	TRBJ2-1	CASSFGSTGNEQFF	TGCGCCAGCAGCTTTGGGAGTACGGGCAATGAGCAGTTCTTC
TRBV6-1	-	-	TRBJ2-7	CASSEESYEQYF	TGTGCCAGCAGTGAAGAGAGCTACGAGCAGTACTTC
TRBV7-9	-	TRBD2	TRBJ2-7	CASSPNSGRGTYEQYF	TGTGCCAGCAGCCCCAATAGCGGGAGGGGCACCTACGAGCAGTACTTC
TRBV20-1	-	-	TRBJ1-4	CSASDRNEKLFF	TGCAGTGCTAGTGATCGGAATGAAAAACTGTTTTTT
TRBV9	-	TRBD2	TRBJ2-3	CASSTHPPGLAGLTDTQYF	TGTGCCAGCAGCACCCACCCCCCCGGACTAGCGGGGCTCACAGATACGCAGTATTTT
TRBV29-1	once	-	TRBJ2-1	CSVDILSGIQFF	TGCAGCGTTGATATTCTGTCAGGGATACAGTTCTTC
TRBV9	-	-	TRBJ1-2	CASSSPTGTNSYGYTF	TGTGCCAGCAGCTCCCCTACAGGGACCAATTCCTATGGCTACACCTTC
TRBV6-5	-	-	TRBJ2-7	CASSYSGPFASEQYF	TGTGCCAGCAGTTACTCGGGGCCGTTTGCCAGCGAGCAGTACTTC
TRBV30	-	-	TRBJ1-1	CAWSRQLMNTEAFF	TGTGCCTGGAGTCGACAGCTAATGAACACTGAAGCTTTCTTT
TRBV28	-	-	TRBJ1-6	CASSLLGSPLHF	TGTGCCAGCAGTTTACTAGGTTCACCCCTCCACTTT
TRBV7-9	-	TRBD2	TRBJ2-1	CASSLASSGRTNEQFF	TGTGCCAGCAGCTTAGCCAGTAGCGGGAGAACGAATGAGCAGTTCTTC
TRBV6-5	-	-	TRBJ2-1	CASLSGVNEQFF	TGTGCCAGCCTTTCCGGGGTAAATGAGCAGTTCTTC
TRBV18	-	-	TRBJ1-4	CASSRTDEKLFF	TGTGCCAGCTCACGAACAGATGAAAAACTGTTTTTT
TRBV6-5	-	-	TRBJ2-7	CASSYSIAAYEQYF	TGTGCCAGCAGTTACTCGATAGCCGCATACGAGCAGTACTTC
TRBV11-2	-	-	TRBJ2-5	CASSPLQGGIQETQYF	TGTGCCAGCAGCCCGTTACAGGGCGGTATCCAAGAGACCCAGTACTTC
TRBV5-1	-	TRBD1	TRBJ2-1	CAILLSGQMVIDEQFF	TGCGCCATCCTCTTATCGGGACAGATGGTCATAGATGAGCAGTTCTTC
TRBV6-5	-	TRBD1	TRBJ2-1	CASSYMAGTGKNEQFF	TGTGCCAGCAGTTACATGGCCGGGACAGGGAAAAATGAGCAGTTCTTC
TRBV27	-	-	TRBJ2-2	CASSLSRVNTGELFF	TGTGCCAGCAGTTTGTCCAGGGTGAACACCGGGGAGCTGTTTTTT
TRBV24-1	-	TRBD2	TRBJ2-1	CATSDASGSLNEQFF	TGTGCCACCAGTGATGCTAGCGGGAGTTTGAATGAGCAGTTCTTC
TRBV5-1	-	TRBD2	TRBJ2-5	CASSLGLAGLQETQYF	TGCGCCAGCAGCTTGGGACTAGCGGGGCTCCAAGAGACCCAGTACTTC
TRBV2	-	TRBD1	TRBJ1-5	CASKMGDRARQPQHF	TGTGCCAGCAAGATGGGGGACAGGGCGAGGCAGCCCCAGCATTTT
TRBV4-2	-	TRBD2	TRBJ2-7	CASSQELVGSGGYEQYF	TGTGCCAGCAGCCAAGAACTGGTCGGCAGCGGGGGCTACGAGCAGTACTTC
TRBV4-2	-	TRBD2	TRBJ2-2	CASSQGLAGLNGELFF	TGTGCCAGCAGCCAAGGACTAGCGGGATTGAACGGGGAGCTGTTTTTT
TRBV7-2	once	-	TRBJ1-6	CASSLGVRVSSYNSPLHF	TGTGCCAGCAGCTTAGGGGTACGGGTGAGCTCCTATAATTCACCCCTCCACTTT
TRBV7-9	once	-	TRBJ1-2	CASSTNRQGYTF	TGTGCCAGCAGCACGAACAGGCAGGGCTACACCTTC
TRBV12-3/TRBV12-4	-	-	TRBJ1-1	CASSLTGNTEAFF	TGTGCCAGCAGTTTAACAGGGAACACTGAAGCTTTCTTT
TRBV3-1/TRBV3-2	-	TRBD2	TRBJ2-3	CASSLASGSLADTQYF	TGTGCCAGCAGCCTAGCGAGCGGGAGCTTAGCAGATACGCAGTATTTT
TRBV2	-	TRBD2	TRBJ2-3	CASSRLAGGTDTQYF	TGTGCCAGCAGCCGTTTAGCGGGGGGCACAGATACGCAGTATTTT
TRBV7-9	-	-	TRBJ2-7	CASSFERRQEQYF	TGTGCCAGCAGCTTCGAGCGGCGTCAGGAGCAGTACTTC
TRBV9	-	-	TRBJ1-2	CASSVGSTGLGYTF	TGTGCCAGCAGCGTAGGCTCAACGGGTTTAGGCTACACCTTC
TRBV19	-	-	TRBJ1-4	CASSNPGDTRTNEKLFF	TGTGCCAGTAGTAACCCCGGGGACACCCGAACTAATGAAAAACTGTTTTTT
TRBV4-2	-	TRBD2	TRBJ2-2	CASSQGVTAGGLTGELFF	TGTGCCAGCAGCCAAGGGGTGACAGCGGGAGGGCTAACCGGGGAGCTGTTTTTT
TRBV7-2	-	TRBD2	TRBJ2-7	CASSSGTSASFSPKQYF	TGTGCCAGCAGCTCCGGGACTAGCGCCTCTTTCTCTCCGAAGCAGTACTTC
TRBV5-1	-	-	TRBJ2-3	CASSLEQGVTDTQYF	TGCGCCAGCAGCTTGGAACAGGGTGTGACAGATACGCAGTATTTT
TRBV18	-	TRBD1	TRBJ1-2	CASSPGGQGNYGYTF	TGTGCCAGCTCACCAGGGGGACAGGGAAACTATGGCTACACCTTC
TRBV7-6	-	-	TRBJ1-1	CASSPHGEMNTEAFF	TGTGCCAGCAGCCCGCACGGGGAGATGAACACTGAAGCTTTCTTT